This TCR beta chain was sequenced during a study of T cell responses to AZD1222 COVID-19 vaccine. Whole-study results and caveats: Females made up more of the donors, who were largely white British, and clonal diversity may have come out too low.

Method: immunoSEQ multiplex PCR; TCRdb's copy keeps in-frame clones and lacks some. The sample has 95,000 to 150,000 clones; 88% are singletons. The ends were cut back, 5 bases at V and 0 bases at J, with 8 bases in the middle. Germline loops: CDR1 MNHNY, CDR2 SVGAGI (reference sequence). The CDR3 is 15 amino acids. This clone was seen once. What it binds is not known. The receptor was derived from an adult in good health. The source material was peripheral blood, sampled on day 0 of AZD1222 vaccination. The rearrangement uses TRBV6-6 and TRBJ1-6; weak D call: TRBD1 (6 bases). The CDR3 region has the DNA TGTGCCAGCAGTAAACAGGGCTCCTATAATTCACCCCTCCACTTT. Its translation: CASSKQGSYNSPLHF.